The 18 T cell receptor beta chains listed next were all sequenced from one sample in a study of OX40 agonist ivuxolimab in advanced cancers. Clones were read by immunoSEQ multiplex PCR, and TCRdb kept only the in-frame ones, dropping some. This sample yields around 66,000 clones, of which around 81% are seen a single time; about 4.1% belongs to the top ten. Sequences were derived from CD4+ or CD8+ T cells sorted from blood, sampled in a trial of the OX40 agonist ivuxolimab. These receptor sequences come from an adult with an advanced solid tumor such as melanoma, head and neck, liver or kidney cancer.

This chain uses TRBV2 with TRBJ2-3; D perhaps matches TRBD1 (5 bases). In germline, CDR1 is SNHLY, CDR2 FYNNEI. The CDR3 loop spans 13 amino acids. The ends were cut back, 4 bases at V and 5 bases at J, with 10 bases in the middle. The DNA for the CDR3 is TGTGCCAGCAGTGTGCAGGGTATAGATACGCAGTATTTT. This codes for CASSVQGIDTQYF.

The genes are TRBV6-5 and TRBJ2-7; TRBD1 aligns across 8 bases. V lost 2 bases to trimming and J lost 4 bases; unmatched junction nucleotides: 7. The CDR3 runs 15 residues. Germline CDR1 and CDR2: MNHEY and SVGAGI. CDR3 residues: CASSYDRGTLYEQYF. The CDR3, as DNA: TGTGCCAGCAGTTACGACAGGGGAACTTTATACGAGCAGTACTTC.

The chain carries TRBV7-3 and TRBJ2-1; no clear D gene. CDR1 is SGHTA, CDR2 FQGTGA, per germline. V was cut by 5 bases and J by 0 bases, with 5 bases left in between. The CDR3 consists of 13 residues. The CDR3 region has the DNA TGTGCCAGCAGCCGTACCTCCTACAATGAGCAGTTCTTC. It translates to CASSRTSYNEQFF.

CDR3: CASSYTQGGGQPQHF. The CDR3 DNA reads TGTGCCAGTAGCTACACACAGGGCGGAGGACAGCCCCAGCATTTT. The chain has TRBV19 and TRBJ1-5, with a weak D call TRBD1 (6 bases). Between the trimmed V and J ends, which lost 6 bases and 7 bases, there was a span of 19 bases. The CDR3 contains 15 residues. The germline V gene encodes CDR1 LNHDA and CDR2 SQIVND (reference sequence).

This chain joins TRBV28 and TRBJ1-2; the D is unclear. Trimming took off 7 bases at V and 0 bases at J, with 12 bases between the two ends. The CDR3 covers 14 residues. CDR1 and CDR2 (germline): MDHEN, SYDVKM. The CDR3 here is CASTRGLSNYGYTF. As DNA, the CDR3 is TGTGCCAGCACAAGAGGGTTATCTAACTATGGCTACACCTTC.

This rearrangement joins TRBV10-3 to TRBJ2-3; TRBD2 agrees at 11 bases. CDR1 is ENHRY and CDR2 is SYGVKD in the germline V gene. V lost 1 base and J lost 3; bases outside the gene matches: 9. The CDR3 sequence is 18 residues long. CDR3 nucleotide sequence: TGTGCCATCAGTGAGTGGCCTAGCGGGGGGCCGGGAACAGATACGCAGTATTTT. It codes for CAISEWPSGGPGTDTQYF.

The gene calls are TRBV5-1 and TRBJ2-1, with D maybe TRBD2 (6 bases). V gave up 1 base and J gave up 8 bases, with 10 bases separating them. Germline V gives CDR1 SGHRS, CDR2 YFSETQ. The CDR3 is made up of 13 amino acids. In DNA form, the CDR3 reads TGCGCCAGCAGCTTGTTAGGGGACTATGAGCAGTTCTTC. Protein product: CASSLLGDYEQFF.

V and J are TRBV6-6 and TRBJ1-4; D gene uncertain. V dropped 6 bases and J dropped 7 bases, with 6 bases sitting between them. This CDR3 is 11 amino acids long. The germline gives CDR1 MNHNY, CDR2 SVGAGI (reference sequence). CDR3 sequence reads: CASSSGEKLFF. CDR3 nucleotide sequence: TGTGCCAGCAGCAGCGGTGAAAAACTGTTTTTT.

This rearrangement joins TRBV5-4 to TRBJ2-3; maybe TRBD1 (6 bases). V lost 4 bases and J lost 0, with 9 bases in between. Per germline, CDR1 SGHNT and CDR2 YYREEE (reference sequence). The CDR3 length is 14 residues. The CDR3 nucleotides are TGTGCCAGCAGCCAGGGGTTTAGCACAGATACGCAGTATTTT. As protein: CASSQGFSTDTQYF.

By sample share, this clone is medium-sized. J is TRBJ1-6 and V is TRBV11-2; perhaps TRBD1 as D (5 bases). Trimming left V 4 bases short and J 9 bases short, with 13 bases between. The CDR3 is 14 amino acids. The germline V gene encodes CDR1 SGHAT and CDR2 FQNNGV. The CDR3 is CASSSGGEGSPLHF. DNA for the CDR3: TGTGCCAGCAGCTCGGGGGGAGAGGGTTCACCCCTCCACTTT.

This clone was recorded a few times. The chain couples TRBV6-6 to TRBJ2-7; D unclear. The CDR3 length is 10 residues. CDR1 and CDR2 from the germline V gene are MNHNY and SVGAGI (reference sequence). Trimming pared 8 bases from V and 10 bases from J, leaving 12 bases between. CDR3 amino acids: CASADRLQYF. CDR3 DNA: TGTGCCAGCGCGGACCGTTTACAGTACTTC.

This chain links TRBV6-1 with TRBJ1-1; unclear D gene. Trimming took off 7 bases at V and 1 base at J, with 10 bases between the two ends. Germline V gene data show CDR1 as MNHNS and CDR2 as SASEGT. The CDR3 contains 13 residues. This chain's CDR3 is CASIWSPNTEAFF. In DNA, the CDR3 is TGTGCCAGCATTTGGAGCCCGAACACTGAAGCTTTCTTT.

V is TRBV5-8 and J is TRBJ2-3; 10 positions match TRBD1. Germline loops: CDR1 SGHTS, CDR2 YDEGEE. This CDR3 spans 15 amino acids. Trimming cost V 4 bases and J 5 bases; bases outside gene matches: 7. CDR3 region: CASSPTGGRLDTQYF. CDR3 sequence (DNA): TGTGCCAGCAGCCCGACAGGGGGCAGGTTAGATACGCAGTATTTT.

The chain couples TRBV5-5 to TRBJ1-1; possible D gene TRBD1, 6 bases. Germline CDR1 is SGHKS and CDR2 is YYEKEE (reference sequence). V shed 2 bases and J shed 3 bases, with 11 bases lying between them. This CDR3 contains 14 residues. The DNA for the CDR3 is TGTGCCAGCAGCTTTGGGGGCTGGGACACTGAAGCTTTCTTT. Amino acids: CASSFGGWDTEAFF. Using reference TRBV5-5 and TRBJ1-1 for the parts outside the CDR3, the full variable domain is DAGVTQSPTHLIKTRGQQVTLRCSPISGHKSVSWYQQVLGQGPQFIFQYYEKEERGRGNFPDRFSARQFPNYSSELNVNALLLGDSALYLCASSFGGWDTEAFFGQGTRLTVV.

The chain combines TRBV10-3 with TRBJ2-5; tentatively, D is TRBD2 (6 bases). The V gene's germline CDR1 is ENHRY and CDR2 SYGVKD. This CDR3 is 15 amino acids long. V shed 2 bases and J shed 7 bases, with 17 bases lying between them. The CDR3 DNA follows: TGTGCCATCAGTGAGGGAGGGAACGGCCGAGGGACCCAGTACTTC. Its translation is CAISEGGNGRGTQYF.

This chain connects TRBV6-1 to TRBJ2-6, with 9 bases matching TRBD1. Looked up from germline, CDR1 is MNHNS and CDR2 is SASEGT. With V trimmed by 4 bases and J by 4 bases, 14 bases remained unmatched. The CDR3 runs 19 residues. CDR3 in amino acids: CASSGIRDRVSSGANVLTF. The CDR3 DNA follows: TGTGCCAGCAGTGGAATCCGGGACAGGGTTTCTTCCGGGGCCAACGTCCTGACTTTC.

The chain is built from TRBV29-1 and TRBJ2-3; 9 bases match TRBD1. With V trimmed by 6 bases and J by 0 bases, 10 bases remained unmatched. The CDR3 has 16 residues. Germline values: CDR1 SQVTM, CDR2 ANQGSEA. CDR3 loop: CSVGRTGVGSTDTQYF. In DNA form, the CDR3 reads TGCAGCGTAGGGAGGACAGGGGTGGGTAGCACAGATACGCAGTATTTT.

The J gene is TRBJ2-1, the V gene TRBV6-6; 8 nucleotides align to TRBD1. V shed 5 bases and J 7 bases; nucleotides not matched to a gene: 7. CDR3 size: 14 residues. From germline, CDR1 is MNHNY and CDR2 SVGAGI (reference sequence). The chain's CDR3 is CASSTGTGGNEQFF. CDR3 coding DNA: TGTGCCAGCAGTACGGGGACAGGCGGTAATGAGCAGTTCTTC.